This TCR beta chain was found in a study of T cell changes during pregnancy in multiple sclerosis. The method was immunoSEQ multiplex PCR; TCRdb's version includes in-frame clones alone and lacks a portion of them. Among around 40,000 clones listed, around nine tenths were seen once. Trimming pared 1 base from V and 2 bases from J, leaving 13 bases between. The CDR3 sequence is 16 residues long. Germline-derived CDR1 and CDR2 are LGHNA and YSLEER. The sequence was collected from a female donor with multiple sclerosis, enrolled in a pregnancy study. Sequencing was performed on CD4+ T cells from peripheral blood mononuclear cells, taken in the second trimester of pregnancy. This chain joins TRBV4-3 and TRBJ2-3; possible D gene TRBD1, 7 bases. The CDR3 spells CASSQGLRGDTDTQYF. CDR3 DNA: TGCGCCAGCAGCCAAGGGCTCAGGGGGGACACAGATACGCAGTATTTT.